This T cell receptor (beta chain) was sequenced during a study of blood T cell repertoires in COVID-19. Looking at the study overall: PBMCs, B-cell-depleted T cells, or T cells were the source of the cDNA or gDNA that made up the material.

Germline V gene sequence: CDR1 SGHVS, CDR2 FQNEAQ. The CDR3 length is 14 residues. V dropped 5 bases and J dropped 3 bases, with 12 bases sitting between them. Some clones are missing from TCRdb's copy, which holds only in-frame ones; the method was immunoSEQ multiplex PCR. The sample gives about 160,000 clones, roughly 80% of which show up once; less than 9.5% is in the top ten. The sequence was collected from a man between 60 and 75 years old with acute or convalescent COVID-19. This sequence joins TRBV7-8 and TRBJ2-3; possible D gene TRBD1, 7 bases. The sample comprised peripheral blood. CDR3 in DNA: TGTGCCAGCAGCCCACAGGGGAGGACAGATACGCAGTATTTT. Its translation: CASSPQGRTDTQYF.